Each of the 3 T cell receptor beta chains below was sequenced from the same sample in a study of blood T cell repertoires in COVID-19. Method: immunoSEQ multiplex PCR; TCRdb's copy keeps in-frame clones and lacks some. The table records 150,000 to 200,000 clones, 70% to 90% of them present only once. The sample comprised peripheral blood. These receptors were collected from a man between 60 and 75 years old with acute or convalescent COVID-19.

J is TRBJ1-3 and V is TRBV5-4, with 8 bases identical to TRBD1. Per the germline V gene, CDR1 is SGHNT and CDR2 is YYREEE (reference sequence). The CDR3 is 14 amino acids. Losses at the gene ends were 4 bases for V and 4 bases for J; bases not matched to a gene: 4. CDR3 coding DNA: TGTGCCAGCAGCACTTCAGGGGGCGGAAACACCATATATTTT. This translates into CASSTSGGGNTIYF.

The chain joins TRBV18 to TRBJ1-3, with a weak D call TRBD1 (6 bases). This CDR3 has 15 residues. The germline V and J ends were trimmed by 3 bases and 0 bases, with 9 bases remaining between them. Germline V lookup: CDR1 KGHSH, CDR2 LQKENI. The CDR3 region has the DNA TGTGCCAGCTCACCGGACAGAAGCTCTGGAAACACCATATATTTT. This translates into CASSPDRSSGNTIYF.

This chain links TRBV5-1 with TRBJ1-6; tentative D call: TRBD1 (6 bases). Trimming shortened V by 4 bases and J by 7 bases, and 18 bases separated the two germline ends. The CDR3 length is 16 residues. Germline values: CDR1 SGHRS, CDR2 YFSETQ. Here the CDR3 reads CASSPSTGQINSPLHF. The CDR3 DNA sequence: TGCGCCAGCAGCCCAAGCACTGGACAGATCAATTCACCCCTCCACTTT.